The 29 T cell receptor beta chains given below trace back to one sample, sequenced in a study of spatial heterogeneity in lung cancer. Time point defined: blood at routine non-recurrence follow-up after resection. MiXCR, applied by TCRdb to the 5' RACE reads, yields one record per CDR3 protein. The sample lists about 36,000 distinct CDR3 sequences; about 7.6% were seen once. The material sequenced was PBMCs, taken at follow-up. Receptors were obtained from a male donor with early-stage non-small cell lung cancer.

This clonotype was counted ten times or more. The chain recombines TRBV11-2 with TRBJ2-4; 14 bases are shared with TRBD2. The germline gives CDR1 SGHAT, CDR2 FQNNGV. The V and J ends lost 0 bases and 11 bases, in that order; junction bases with no gene match: 3. This CDR3 comprises 15 residues. In DNA, the CDR3 is TGTGCCAGCAGCTTAGATGGACTAGCGGGGGGCGTTCAGTACTTC. It translates to CASSLDGLAGGVQYF.

A note on this clonotype: A much larger clone lies a single base off, so this may be a read error. The chain links TRBV18 to TRBJ2-5; D may be TRBD1 or TRBD2 (5 bases each). The germline gives CDR1 KGHSH, CDR2 LQKENI. The CDR3 has 12 amino acids. CDR3: CASSAQWGTKYF. The CDR3 DNA reads as TGTGCCAGCTCAGCCCAATGGGGGACCAAGTACTTC.

This clonotype was seen a handful of times. One junction end disagrees with the germline gene, perhaps due to a read error. The CDR3 is CASSEGGVYTEQFF. CDR3 bases: TGTGCCAGCAGTGAGGGGGGGGTATACACTGAGCAGTTCTTC. The chain employs TRBV6-1 and TRBJ2-1; 7 bases align to TRBD2. Looked up from germline, CDR1 is MNHNS and CDR2 is SASEGT. The CDR3 is 14 residues long.

This clonotype was found many times. J is TRBJ1-6 and V is TRBV7-3, with D maybe TRBD1 (5 bases). The germline V gene encodes CDR1 SGHTA and CDR2 FQGTGA. There are 19 residues in the CDR3. Trimming left V 5 bases short and J 1 base short, with 21 bases between. CDR3 in DNA: TGTGCCAGCAGCCTGAAGACGAAGGCGGAGGGGTCCTATAATTCACCCCTCCACTTT. Residues: CASSLKTKAEGSYNSPLHF. The complete variable domain, with remaining parts taken from reference TRBV7-3 and TRBJ1-6, reads GAGVSQTPSNKVTEKGKYVELRCDPISGHTALYWYRQSLGQGPEFLIYFQGTGAADDSGLPNDRFFAVRPEGSVSTLKIQRTERGDSAVYLCASSLKTKAEGSYNSPLHFGNGTRLTVT.

Ten or more counts support this clonotype. The gene calls are TRBV10-3 and TRBJ1-6, with TRBD1 matching 7 bases. V lost 6 bases and J lost 8; bases outside the gene matches: 7. This CDR3 comprises 14 residues. The germline V gene encodes CDR1 ENHRY and CDR2 SYGVKD. The CDR3 spells CAIRIGTDDSPLHF. The DNA of the CDR3 is TGTGCCATCAGGATAGGGACAGATGATTCACCCCTCCACTTT.

This clonotype was seen at least ten times. This chain joins TRBV11-2 and TRBJ2-5; the D is unclear. Germline-derived CDR1 and CDR2 are SGHAT and FQNNGV. Deletions cut 0 bases from V and 3 bases from J, with 5 bases between. The CDR3 covers 13 residues. CDR3 sequence: CASSLDPEETQYF. The CDR3, as DNA: TGTGCCAGCAGCTTAGACCCCGAAGAGACCCAGTACTTC.

This clonotype was counted at least ten times. The rearrangement joins TRBV7-9 to TRBJ2-1; perhaps TRBD1 as D (5 bases). This CDR3 is 14 amino acids long. The germline V gene has CDR1 SEHNR and CDR2 FQNEAQ (reference sequence). V lost 1 base to trimming and J lost 9 bases, with 13 bases between them. CDR3 region: CASSLGVGAPEQFF. The CDR3 nucleotides read TGTGCCAGCAGCTTAGGGGTTGGGGCTCCTGAGCAGTTCTTC.

The chain is built from TRBV7-9 and TRBJ2-7, with D possibly called TRBD1 or TRBD2 (6 bases each). Germline loops: CDR1 SEHNR, CDR2 FQNEAQ (reference sequence). V gave up 6 bases and J gave up 5 bases, with 20 bases separating them. The CDR3 extends over 15 amino acids. This chain's CDR3 is CASRRQGSGEDEQYF. The CDR3 coding sequence is TGTGCCAGCAGACGCCAGGGGTCGGGGGAGGACGAGCAGTACTTC. Full variable domain (rest looked up from reference TRBV7-9 and TRBJ2-7): DTGVSQNPRHKITKRGQNVTFRCDPISEHNRLYWYRQTLGQGPEFLTYFQNEAQLEKSRLLSDRFSAERPKGSFSTLEIQRTEQGDSAMYLCASRRQGSGEDEQYFGPGTRLTVT.

The rearrangement uses TRBV5-4 and TRBJ2-1; D not certain. The CDR3 is made up of 13 amino acids. Germline lookup yields CDR1 SGHNT and CDR2 YYREEE (reference sequence). V shed 5 bases and J shed 6 bases, with 12 bases lying between them. This chain's CDR3 is CASRPGLLNEQFF. Written as DNA, the CDR3 is TGTGCCAGCAGGCCTGGGCTACTCAATGAGCAGTTCTTC.

Only a few counts were recorded for this clonotype. The gene calls are TRBV9 and TRBJ2-5, with 8 bases that match TRBD2. The CDR3 sequence is 15 residues long. The germline CDR1 and CDR2 sequences are SGDLS and YYNGEE. The ends lost 3 bases at V and 4 bases at J; junction bases unmatched: 8. Here the CDR3 reads CASSAPTGGGETQYF. CDR3 coding DNA: TGTGCCAGCAGCGCCCCAACCGGGGGGGGAGAGACCCAGTACTTC.

This clonotype has ten or more counts. The gene calls are TRBV7-3 and TRBJ2-3; D remains unclear. Per the germline V gene, CDR1 is SGHTA and CDR2 is FQGTGA. Trimming left V 0 bases short and J 10 bases short, with 11 bases between. The CDR3 length is 13 residues. CDR3 in amino acids: CASSLTSARAQYF. The CDR3 region has the DNA TGTGCCAGCAGCTTAACGTCAGCCCGGGCGCAGTATTTT.

Many counts were recorded for this clonotype. The chain links TRBV20-1 to TRBJ2-1, with 9 bases aligning to TRBD1. There are 15 residues in the CDR3. In germline, CDR1 is DFQATT, CDR2 SNEGSKA (reference sequence). Unmatched junction bases numbered 6, after V lost 5 bases and J lost 1 base. The CDR3 nucleotides read TGCAGTGCTGGCGGGGACAGGGTGTCCTACAATGAGCAGTTCTTC. As protein: CSAGGDRVSYNEQFF.

This clonotype was recorded many times. The chain uses TRBV29-1 and TRBJ2-7, with a weak D call TRBD2 (6 bases). This CDR3 spans 13 amino acids. Between the trimmed V and J ends, which lost 3 bases and 2 bases, there was a span of 11 bases. Germline V gene sequence: CDR1 SQVTM, CDR2 ANQGSEA. The CDR3 DNA sequence: TGCAGCGTTGATGTGGGGGGAGCCTACGAGCAGTACTTC. Residues: CSVDVGGAYEQYF.

This clonotype was counted ten times or more. The chain couples TRBV7-8 to TRBJ2-4; TRBD2 matches at 10 bases. CDR1 is SGHVS and CDR2 is FQNEAQ in the germline V gene. The junction had 1 base not matched to a gene; V was cut back by 2 bases and J by 6 bases. The CDR3 spans 14 residues. The CDR3 DNA sequence: TGTGCCAGCAGCTTAAGCGGGGGGGTAAACATTCAGTACTTC. Protein sequence: CASSLSGGVNIQYF.

This clonotype came up many times. The V and J genes are TRBV6-2 or TRBV6-3 and TRBJ1-1, with D maybe TRBD1 (5 bases). V lost 5 bases and J lost 1, with 8 bases in between. This CDR3 contains 13 residues. Germline CDR1 is MNHEY and CDR2 is SVGEGT. The CDR3 spells CASSGTRNTEAFF. The CDR3 DNA reads as TGTGCCAGCAGTGGGACCCGGAACACTGAAGCTTTCTTT.

This clonotype came up many times. The rearrangement uses TRBV5-1 and TRBJ2-1; D gene uncertain. Trimming cost V 0 bases and J 9 bases, with 10 bases left between them. This CDR3 is 13 amino acids long. In germline, CDR1 is SGHRS, CDR2 YFSETQ. The CDR3 here is CASSLGAAAEQFF. The CDR3, as DNA: TGCGCCAGCAGCTTGGGTGCGGCTGCTGAGCAGTTCTTC. The whole variable domain, filled in from reference TRBV5-1 and TRBJ2-1, reads KAGVTQTPRYLIKTRGQQVTLSCSPISGHRSVSWYQQTPGQGLQFLFEYFSETQRNKGNFPGRFSGRQFSNSRSEMNVSTLELGDSALYLCASSLGAAAEQFFGPGTRLTVL.

This clonotype was seen only a few times. The J gene is TRBJ1-5, the V gene TRBV4-1; D is uncertain. The length of the CDR3 is 19 residues. With 4 bases removed from V and 0 bases from J, the gap between germline ends came to 22 bases. Germline assignment: CDR1 MGHRA and CDR2 YSYEKL. CDR3 DNA: TGCGCCAGCAGCCGCGCGTTCGGGGATACGACTTATAGCAATCAGCCCCAGCATTTT. Amino acid sequence: CASSRAFGDTTYSNQPQHF.

The chain joins TRBV5-1 to TRBJ2-1; 7 nucleotides match TRBD1. CDR3 length: 14 amino acids. Germline lookup yields CDR1 SGHRS and CDR2 YFSETQ. V trimming: 1 base; J trimming: 6 bases; junction bases outside the gene matches: 4. CDR3 region: CASSLLRQGNEQFF. CDR3 DNA sequence: TGCGCCAGCAGCTTGCTCCGACAGGGCAATGAGCAGTTCTTC. The full variable domain, with the rest looked up from reference TRBV5-1 and TRBJ2-1, is KAGVTQTPRYLIKTRGQQVTLSCSPISGHRSVSWYQQTPGQGLQFLFEYFSETQRNKGNFPGRFSGRQFSNSRSEMNVSTLELGDSALYLCASSLLRQGNEQFFGPGTRLTVL.

This clonotype was counted ten times or more. The chain combines TRBV6-6 with TRBJ1-5, with a tentative D call TRBD1 (6 bases). V was pared by 7 bases and J by 3 bases, with 10 bases between. Germline V gene data show CDR1 as MNHNY and CDR2 as SVGAGI (reference sequence). The CDR3 runs to 13 residues. Here the CDR3 reads CASTRQANQPQHF. For the CDR3, the DNA is TGTGCCAGCACCCGACAGGCCAATCAGCCCCAGCATTTT.

This clonotype was recorded many times. The V call is TRBV6-2 or TRBV6-3, the J call TRBJ2-7, with D hard to call. The CDR3 runs to 14 residues. Trimming stripped 2 bases from V and 4 bases from J, with 12 bases between. Germline CDR1 and CDR2: MNHEY and SVGEGT. CDR3 protein: CASSYENLGYEQYF. The CDR3 coding sequence is TGTGCCAGCAGTTACGAAAATCTAGGGTACGAGCAGTACTTC.

There are a few counts of this clonotype. The chain links TRBV7-3 to TRBJ2-2, with 8 bases lining up with TRBD2. The CDR3 covers 16 residues. Germline V gives CDR1 SGHTA, CDR2 FQGTGA. V lost 2 bases, J lost 1 base, and 3 bases stayed unmatched. The CDR3 region is CASSLASGGNTGELFF. CDR3 coding DNA: TGTGCCAGCAGCTTAGCAAGCGGGGGGAACACCGGGGAGCTGTTTTTT.

This clonotype has at least ten counts. This chain uses TRBV7-2 with TRBJ2-2; no firm D call. This CDR3 comprises 15 residues. Trimming removed 5 bases from V and 8 bases from J, with 18 bases in between. The germline V gene encodes CDR1 SGHTA and CDR2 FQGNSA. The DNA for the CDR3 is TGTGCCAGCAGCCGCCAGATGCCTGGGTTGGGGGAGCTGTTTTTT. Protein sequence: CASSRQMPGLGELFF.

This clonotype was detected many times. The V call is TRBV6-2 or TRBV6-3, the J call TRBJ1-5; TRBD1 agrees at 7 bases. This CDR3 spans 17 amino acids. Germline V CDR1 and CDR2: MNHEY, SVGEGT. V shed 7 bases and J 0 bases; nucleotides not matched to a gene: 12. The chain's CDR3 is CASKSIRDRLSNQPQHF. The CDR3 DNA follows: TGTGCCAGCAAGTCCATCCGGGACAGACTTAGCAATCAGCCCCAGCATTTT.

The V and J genes are TRBV2 and TRBJ2-3; D gene ambiguous. This CDR3 is built from 13 residues. V lost 5 bases to trimming and J lost 4 bases, with 10 bases between them. The germline V gene encodes CDR1 SNHLY and CDR2 FYNNEI. In DNA, the CDR3 is TGTGCCAGCAGTCAACTCAGGTCAGATACGCAGTATTTT. Protein product: CASSQLRSDTQYF. Full variable domain (remainder filled in from reference TRBV2 and TRBJ2-3): EPEVTQTPSHQVTQMGQEVILRCVPISNHLYFYWYRQILGQKVEFLVSFYNNEISEKSEIFDDQFSVERPDGSNFTLKIRSTKLEDSAMYFCASSQLRSDTQYFGPGTRLTVL.

This clonotype appeared many times. This chain links TRBV6-5 with TRBJ1-1; D uncertain. V lost 0 bases to trimming and J lost 3 bases, with 5 bases between them. Germline V lookup: CDR1 MNHEY, CDR2 SVGAGI. This CDR3 spans 13 amino acids. CDR3 sequence reads: CASSYSTDTEAFF. As DNA, the CDR3 is TGTGCCAGCAGTTACTCGACGGACACTGAAGCTTTCTTT.

This clonotype was picked up many times. This chain joins TRBV5-1 and TRBJ1-1, with D uncertain. The CDR3 sequence is 13 residues long. Germline V gives CDR1 SGHRS, CDR2 YFSETQ. The V and J ends lost 4 bases and 3 bases respectively, with 10 bases between them. The CDR3 sequence is CASSPNGDTEAFF. In DNA, the CDR3 is TGCGCCAGCAGCCCTAATGGGGACACTGAAGCTTTCTTT.

The sample holds many counts of this clonotype. The chain recombines TRBV3-1 with TRBJ2-1; 9 bases are shared with TRBD2. Looked up from germline, CDR1 is LGHDT and CDR2 is YNNKEL (reference sequence). V lost 2 bases to trimming and J lost 0 bases; unmatched junction nucleotides: 23. The CDR3 spans 23 residues. CDR3 in amino acids: CASSQFEINRLAGLESSYNEQFF. The CDR3, as DNA: TGTGCCAGCAGCCAATTCGAGATTAATAGGCTAGCGGGGCTTGAGAGCTCCTACAATGAGCAGTTCTTC.

This clonotype was observed at least ten times. The chain employs TRBV7-2 and TRBJ2-1, with 10 bases fitting TRBD2. CDR3 length: 16 amino acids. The germline gives CDR1 SGHTA, CDR2 FQGNSA. V shed 5 bases and J 0 bases; nucleotides not matched to a gene: 4. The CDR3 coding sequence is TGTGCCAGCAGCACCAGCGGGGGGGTCTCCTACAATGAGCAGTTCTTC. Translated: CASSTSGGVSYNEQFF.

This clonotype was recorded at least ten times. The CDR3 nucleotides are TGTGCCTGGAGTGTACGGGGGAACACTGAAGCTTTCTTT. Its protein product is CAWSVRGNTEAFF. V usage is TRBV30 and J usage is TRBJ1-1; D not resolved. The V gene lost 0 bases and the J gene lost 1 base, with 6 bases spanning the gap. Germline V lookup: CDR1 GTSNPN, CDR2 SVGIG (reference sequence). The CDR3 has 13 amino acids. The full variable domain, with the rest looked up from reference TRBV30 and TRBJ1-1, is SQTIHQWPATLVQPVGSPLSLECTVEGTSNPNLYWYRQAAGRGLQLLFYSVGIGQISSEVPQNLSASRPQDRQFILSSKKLLLSDSGFYLCAWSVRGNTEAFFGQGTRLTVV.